The 11 T cell receptor beta chains listed next were all sequenced from one sample in a study of naive and memory T cell subsets. Both TRBC1 and TRBC2 were covered by a beta constant-region primer of two equimolar oligonucleotides. Ligated cDNA was amplified by four rounds of PCR with nested alpha and beta constant-region primers and SP2. TCRdb analysed the UMI-ligation and nested PCR reads with MiXCR anew, one entry per CDR3 protein. Of around 130,000 distinct CDR3 sequences listed, about 36% are singletons. The source material was central memory CD4+ T cells from blood. These TCRs come from a human donor in good health.

The J gene is TRBJ2-1, the V gene TRBV29-1, with D perhaps TRBD1 (5 bases). The CDR3 has 13 residues. Trimming cost V 6 bases and J 5 bases, with 14 bases left between them. CDR1 and CDR2 from the germline V gene are SQVTM and ANQGSEA. Here the CDR3 DNA reads TGCAGCGTCCCCGGACCAGGGAACAATGAGCAGTTCTTC. As protein: CSVPGPGNNEQFF.

V and J are TRBV20-1 and TRBJ2-7; 7 nucleotides align to TRBD2. The V gene end was trimmed by 2 bases and the J gene end by 2 bases; junction bases not matched to a gene: 6. Germline assignment: CDR1 DFQATT and CDR2 SNEGSKA (reference sequence). This CDR3 is 14 amino acids long. CDR3 DNA: TGCAGTGCTAGACCCGGGACTACTACCTACGAGCAGTACTTC. It translates to CSARPGTTTYEQYF.

This chain connects TRBV7-9 to TRBJ1-4; D is unclear. The V end lost 8 bases, the J end lost 0 bases, and 13 bases lay between the germline ends. There are 15 residues in the CDR3. Germline lookup yields CDR1 SEHNR and CDR2 FQNEAQ (reference sequence). CDR3 bases: TGTGCCAGCGGTTCCCGGGGTTCAACTAATGAAAAACTGTTTTTT. This encodes CASGSRGSTNEKLFF.

V gene TRBV7-8 combines with J gene TRBJ2-2; the D is unclear. The CDR3 runs 14 residues. V dropped 2 bases and J dropped 1 base, with 5 bases sitting between them. Germline CDR1 reads SGHVS; CDR2 reads FQNEAQ. The CDR3 sequence is CASSLFRNTGELFF. CDR3 coding DNA: TGTGCCAGCAGCTTATTCAGGAACACCGGGGAGCTGTTTTTT.

The rearrangement links TRBV2 to TRBJ2-1; D is unresolved. CDR1 SNHLY and CDR2 FYNNEI come from the germline V gene. Trimming shortened V by 3 bases and J by 4 bases, and 7 bases separated the two germline ends. The CDR3 has 13 residues. This CDR3 reads CASSETGYNEQFF. CDR3 DNA: TGTGCCAGCAGTGAGACTGGGTACAATGAGCAGTTCTTC.

The chain joins TRBV19 to TRBJ2-7, with TRBD1 matching over 8 bases. The CDR3 spans 15 residues. J gave up 5 bases and V 7 bases, and 13 bases lay outside the gene matches. Germline lookup yields CDR1 LNHDA and CDR2 SQIVND (reference sequence). The CDR3 DNA is TGTGCCAGTACCCCCCGGGGCAGGGGGCATAACGAGCAGTACTTC. It translates to CASTPRGRGHNEQYF.

This clonotype was counted a few times. The genes are TRBV30 and TRBJ1-2; 11 bases match TRBD1. V lost 3 bases and J lost 4; bases outside the gene matches: 1. CDR1 and CDR2 (germline): GTSNPN, SVGIG (reference sequence). The CDR3 covers 13 residues. CDR3 amino acids: CAWRGQGGYGYTF. The CDR3 nucleotides read TGTGCCTGGAGGGGACAGGGGGGCTATGGCTACACCTTC.

V usage is TRBV5-1 and J usage is TRBJ1-1, with D perhaps TRBD1 (5 bases). The length of the CDR3 is 12 residues. CDR1 SGHRS and CDR2 YFSETQ come from the germline V gene. V was cut by 3 bases and J by 3 bases, with 6 bases left in between. The CDR3 reads CASSSGYTEAFF. The DNA of the CDR3 is TGCGCCAGCAGCTCAGGGTACACTGAAGCTTTCTTT.

V is TRBV20-1 and J is TRBJ2-3; D call uncertain. The CDR3 covers 12 residues. V was clipped by 5 bases and J by 6 bases, with 12 bases between them. Germline CDR1 and CDR2: DFQATT and SNEGSKA (reference sequence). CDR3 loop: CSAHPTEDTQYF. The CDR3 DNA reads as TGCAGTGCTCACCCGACGGAGGATACGCAGTATTTT.

The chain recombines TRBV19 with TRBJ1-1; D is uncertain. The CDR3 covers 12 residues. Germline assignment: CDR1 LNHDA and CDR2 SQIVND (reference sequence). V was clipped by 6 bases and J by 4 bases, with 9 bases between them. The DNA for the CDR3 is TGTGCCAGTAGCAGAAGCGGCACTGAAGCTTTCTTT. Encoded protein: CASSRSGTEAFF.

The rearrangement links TRBV4-3 to TRBJ2-1; D gene uncertain. The CDR3 is 16 residues long. Germline assignment: CDR1 LGHNA and CDR2 YSLEER. The V end lost 0 bases, the J end lost 3 bases, and 12 bases lay between the germline ends. The CDR3 region is CASSQDFWAVYNEQFF. The CDR3 DNA reads as TGCGCCAGCAGCCAAGATTTCTGGGCGGTCTACAATGAGCAGTTCTTC.